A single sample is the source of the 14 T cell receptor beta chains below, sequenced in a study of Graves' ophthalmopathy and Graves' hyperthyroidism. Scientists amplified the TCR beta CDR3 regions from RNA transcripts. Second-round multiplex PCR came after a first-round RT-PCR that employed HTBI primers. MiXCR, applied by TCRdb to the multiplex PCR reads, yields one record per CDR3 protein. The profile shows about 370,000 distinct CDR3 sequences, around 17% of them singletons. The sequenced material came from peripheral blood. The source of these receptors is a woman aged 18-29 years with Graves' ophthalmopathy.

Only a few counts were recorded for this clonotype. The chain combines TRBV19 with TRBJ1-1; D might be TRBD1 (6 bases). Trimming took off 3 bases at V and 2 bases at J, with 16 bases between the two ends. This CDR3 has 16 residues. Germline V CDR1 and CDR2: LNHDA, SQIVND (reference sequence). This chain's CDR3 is CASSMIRGPINTEAFF. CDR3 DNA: TGTGCCAGTAGTATGATCAGGGGTCCGATCAACACTGAAGCTTTCTTT.

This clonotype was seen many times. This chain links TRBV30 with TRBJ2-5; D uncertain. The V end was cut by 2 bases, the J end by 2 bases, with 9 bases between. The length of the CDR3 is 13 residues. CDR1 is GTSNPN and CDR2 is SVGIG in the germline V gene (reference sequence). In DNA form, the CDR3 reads TGTGCCTGGAGTCGGATAGTACAAGAGACCCAGTACTTC. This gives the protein CAWSRIVQETQYF.

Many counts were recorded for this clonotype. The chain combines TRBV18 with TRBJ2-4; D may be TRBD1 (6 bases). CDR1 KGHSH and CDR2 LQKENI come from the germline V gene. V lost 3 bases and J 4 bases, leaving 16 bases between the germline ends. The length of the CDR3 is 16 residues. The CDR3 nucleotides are TGTGCCAGCTCACCTGTCCCTGGTACAGGGAAAAACATTCAGTACTTC. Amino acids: CASSPVPGTGKNIQYF.

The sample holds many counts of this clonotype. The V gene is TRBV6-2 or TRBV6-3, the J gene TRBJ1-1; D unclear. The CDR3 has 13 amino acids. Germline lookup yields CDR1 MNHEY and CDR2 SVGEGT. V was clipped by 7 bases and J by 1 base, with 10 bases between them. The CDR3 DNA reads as TGTGCCAGCAATCACCTCCGGAACACTGAAGCTTTCTTT. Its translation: CASNHLRNTEAFF.

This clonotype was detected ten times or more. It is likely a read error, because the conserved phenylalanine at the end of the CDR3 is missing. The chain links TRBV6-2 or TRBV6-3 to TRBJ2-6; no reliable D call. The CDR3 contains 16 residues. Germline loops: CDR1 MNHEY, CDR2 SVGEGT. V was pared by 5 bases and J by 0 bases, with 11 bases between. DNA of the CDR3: TGTGCCAGCAGTCCCCCTCGGGCCTCTGGGGCCAACGTCCTGACTCTC. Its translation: CASSPPRASGANVLTL.

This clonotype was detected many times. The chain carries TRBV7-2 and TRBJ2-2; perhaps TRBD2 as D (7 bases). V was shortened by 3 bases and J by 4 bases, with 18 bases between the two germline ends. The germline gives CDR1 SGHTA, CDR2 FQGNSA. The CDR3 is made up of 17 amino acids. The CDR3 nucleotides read TGTGCCAGCAGCTTCCCCGTGGGAGGGGGACGCACCGGGGAGCTGTTTTTT. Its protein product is CASSFPVGGGRTGELFF.

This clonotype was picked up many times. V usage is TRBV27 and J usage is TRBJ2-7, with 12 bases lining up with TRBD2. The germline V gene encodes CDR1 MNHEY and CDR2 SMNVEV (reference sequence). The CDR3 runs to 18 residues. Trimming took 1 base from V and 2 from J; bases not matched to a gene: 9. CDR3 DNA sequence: TGTGCCAGCAGTTTATGGGCTAGCGGGAGGGCCGGGGCCTACGAGCAGTACTTC. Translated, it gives CASSLWASGRAGAYEQYF.

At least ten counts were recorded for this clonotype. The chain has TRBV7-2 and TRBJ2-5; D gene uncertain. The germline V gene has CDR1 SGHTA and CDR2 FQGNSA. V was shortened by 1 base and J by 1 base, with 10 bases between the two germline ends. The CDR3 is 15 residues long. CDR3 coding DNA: TGTGCCAGCAGCTTAGTGCGCCCATTCCAAGAGACCCAGTACTTC. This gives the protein CASSLVRPFQETQYF.

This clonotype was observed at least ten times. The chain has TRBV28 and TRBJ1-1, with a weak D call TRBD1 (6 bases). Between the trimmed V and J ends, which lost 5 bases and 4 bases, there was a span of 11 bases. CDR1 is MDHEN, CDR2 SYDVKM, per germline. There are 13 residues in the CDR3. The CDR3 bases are TGTGCCAGCAGTCCTAACAGGGTCACTGAAGCTTTCTTT. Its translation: CASSPNRVTEAFF.

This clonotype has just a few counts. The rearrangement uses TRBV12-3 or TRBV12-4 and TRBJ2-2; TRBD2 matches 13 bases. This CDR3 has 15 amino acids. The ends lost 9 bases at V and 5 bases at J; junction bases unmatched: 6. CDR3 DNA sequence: TGTGCCAGTAGAAAGGGACTAGCGGGGACCGGGGAGCTGTTTTTT. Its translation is CASRKGLAGTGELFF.

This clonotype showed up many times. CDR3 sequence: CASSPARVAQYF. For the CDR3, the DNA is TGTGCCAGCAGCCCCGCCCGGGTGGCGCAGTATTTT. The rearrangement joins TRBV7-2 to TRBJ2-3; no reliable D call. CDR1 and CDR2 from the germline V gene are SGHTA and FQGNSA. The CDR3 contains 12 residues. V was cut by 5 bases and J by 10 bases, with 13 bases left in between. Based on the CDR3 plus reference TRBV7-2 and TRBJ2-3, the full variable domain is GAGVSQSPSNKVTEKGKDVELRCDPISGHTALYWYRQSLGQGLEFLIYFQGNSAPDKSGLPSDRFSAERTGGSVSTLTIQRTQQEDSAVYLCASSPARVAQYFGPGTRLTVL.

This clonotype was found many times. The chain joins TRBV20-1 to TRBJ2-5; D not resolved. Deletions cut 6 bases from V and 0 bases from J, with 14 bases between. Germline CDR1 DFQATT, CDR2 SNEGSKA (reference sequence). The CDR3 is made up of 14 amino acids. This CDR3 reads CSARALGYQETQYF. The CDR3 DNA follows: TGCAGTGCCCGTGCTTTGGGGTACCAAGAGACCCAGTACTTC.

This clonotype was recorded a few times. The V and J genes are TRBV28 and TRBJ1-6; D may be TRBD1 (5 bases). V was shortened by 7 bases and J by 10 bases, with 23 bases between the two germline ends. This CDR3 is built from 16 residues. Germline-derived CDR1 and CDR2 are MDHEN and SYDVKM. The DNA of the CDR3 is TGTGCCAGCACCCCAAGCGAGGGACGATTAGGATCACCCCTCCACTTT. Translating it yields CASTPSEGRLGSPLHF.

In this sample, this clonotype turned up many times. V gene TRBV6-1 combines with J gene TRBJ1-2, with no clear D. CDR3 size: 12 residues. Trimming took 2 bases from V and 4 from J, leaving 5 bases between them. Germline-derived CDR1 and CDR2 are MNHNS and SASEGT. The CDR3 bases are TGTGCCAGCAGTGAACGGATCTATGGCTACACCTTC. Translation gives CASSERIYGYTF.